The 27 T cell receptor beta chains reported below all come from one sample, sequenced in a study of T-cell reconstitution after alpha-beta-depleted transplantation in children. The library targeted TCRbeta and was prepared with unique molecular identifiers. One entry per CDR3 protein results from TCRdb running MiXCR on the PCR reads. The table has approximately 350,000 distinct CDR3 sequences, over 9% seen once. The sequenced sample was PBMCs from the stem cell graft donor, obtained from the stem cell graft. These TCRs come from a human donor who donated a stem cell graft to a child with acute lymphoblastic leukemia.

This clonotype was found a few times. The genes are TRBV4-3 and TRBJ2-7; possible D gene TRBD2, 6 bases. V gave up 0 bases and J gave up 7 bases, with 16 bases separating them. CDR1 is LGHNA and CDR2 is YSLEER in the germline V gene. The CDR3 has 15 residues. The CDR3 DNA reads as TGCGCCAGCAGCCAAGATCACGCCCCGGGGGAGGAGCAGTACTTC. It yields the protein CASSQDHAPGEEQYF.

This clonotype came up a few times. The V call is TRBV3-1, the J call TRBJ2-7; 7 bases agree with TRBD1. This CDR3 comprises 17 residues. V was clipped by 4 bases and J by 2 bases; unmatched bases: 14. CDR1 is LGHDT and CDR2 is YNNKEL in the germline V gene (reference sequence). The CDR3 nucleotides read TGTGCCAGCAGCCGTGAAGATAGCCGGGACAGCCCCTACGAGCAGTACTTC. It is translated as CASSREDSRDSPYEQYF.

This clonotype appeared a few times. The chain combines TRBV4-3 with TRBJ2-3, with D perhaps matching TRBD2 (5 bases). Germline V gives CDR1 LGHNA, CDR2 YSLEER. The V end lost 1 base, the J end lost 6 bases, and 8 bases lay between the germline ends. CDR3 length equals 13 residues. CDR3 sequence reads: CASSQAGIDTQYF. In nucleotides, the CDR3 is TGCGCCAGCAGCCAAGCCGGGATTGATACGCAGTATTTT.

This clonotype was counted a few times. This chain joins TRBV5-5 and TRBJ2-7; 11 positions match TRBD2. Germline values: CDR1 SGHKS, CDR2 YYEKEE (reference sequence). This CDR3 has 15 amino acids. The junction had 3 bases not matched to a gene; V was cut back by 3 bases and J by 1 base. The CDR3 DNA reads as TGTGCCAGCAGCTGGGGACTAGCGGAATCCTACGAGCAGTACTTC. Protein sequence: CASSWGLAESYEQYF.

In its sample, this clonotype was seen a few times. The gene calls are TRBV5-1 and TRBJ2-7, with 8 nucleotides matching TRBD1. CDR3 length equals 13 residues. Germline values: CDR1 SGHRS, CDR2 YFSETQ. V shed 5 bases and J 3 bases; nucleotides not matched to a gene: 4. The CDR3 spells CASRQTGDYEQYF. The CDR3 nucleotides are TGCGCCAGCAGACAGACAGGGGACTACGAGCAGTACTTC.

This chain joins TRBV4-1 and TRBJ2-1, with D possibly TRBD2 on 5 matching bases. V lost 0 bases, J lost 6 bases, and 12 bases lay in between. The CDR3 covers 15 residues. The germline V gene encodes CDR1 MGHRA and CDR2 YSYEKL. The CDR3 region is CASSQDPASFNEQFF. Written as DNA, the CDR3 is TGCGCCAGCAGCCAAGATCCGGCTAGCTTCAATGAGCAGTTCTTC.

This clonotype was picked up a small number of times. The V call is TRBV4-1, the J call TRBJ2-5; 10 bases align to TRBD1. V shed 4 bases, J shed 4 bases, and the junction held 6 bases outside the gene matches. There are 15 residues in the CDR3. The V gene's germline CDR1 is MGHRA and CDR2 YSYEKL. This chain's CDR3 is CASSLATGGAETQYF. CDR3 coding DNA: TGCGCCAGCAGCCTTGCGACAGGGGGCGCAGAGACCCAGTACTTC.

In its sample, this clonotype was seen a few times. The V call is TRBV6-2 or TRBV6-3, the J call TRBJ1-6; D unclear. Trimming took off 4 bases at V and 7 bases at J, with 17 bases between the two ends. This CDR3 contains 16 residues. CDR1 and CDR2 (germline): MNHEY, SVGEGT. The chain's CDR3 is CASSSPVRQRNSPLHF. The CDR3 bases are TGTGCCAGCAGTTCCCCCGTCCGTCAGAGAAATTCACCCCTCCACTTT.

The sample holds a few counts of this clonotype. The chain joins TRBV28 to TRBJ2-7; TRBD2 agrees at 13 bases. J was trimmed by 3 bases and V by 6 bases; bases with no gene match: 14. Germline V gene data show CDR1 as MDHEN and CDR2 as SYDVKM. The length of the CDR3 is 18 residues. DNA for the CDR3: TGTGCCAGCAGCTCGTCCGGGACTAGCGGGACTCGTGGCTACGAGCAGTACTTC. Protein: CASSSSGTSGTRGYEQYF.

The chain links TRBV4-3 to TRBJ2-1; weak D call: TRBD2 (5 bases). V was cut by 0 bases and J by 6 bases, with 21 bases left in between. The CDR3 covers 18 residues. Germline assignment: CDR1 LGHNA and CDR2 YSLEER. The chain's CDR3 is CASSQDQLLSSSTNEQFF. CDR3 sequence (DNA): TGCGCCAGCAGCCAAGATCAACTCCTGTCTAGCTCTACCAATGAGCAGTTCTTC.

This clonotype has a count of ten or more. The chain employs TRBV7-9 and TRBJ2-7; 8 bases are a match to TRBD1. The J segment lost 10 bases and the V segment lost 6 bases, leaving 11 bases of the junction unmatched. The CDR3 sequence is 13 residues long. The germline gives CDR1 SEHNR, CDR2 FQNEAQ (reference sequence). CDR3 sequence: CASRPWTGLEQYF. For the CDR3, the DNA is TGTGCCAGCAGACCATGGACAGGGTTAGAACAGTACTTC.

The V gene is TRBV25-1, the J gene TRBJ2-5; D perhaps matches TRBD2 (6 bases). Germline CDR1 and CDR2: MGHDK and SYGVNS. CDR3 length: 15 residues. The germline V and J ends were trimmed by 6 bases and 5 bases, with 19 bases remaining between them. CDR3 protein: CASSLPEGNVETQYF. The CDR3 coding sequence is TGTGCCAGCAGCCTTCCGGAGGGAAACGTCGAGACCCAGTACTTC.

This chain links TRBV24-1 with TRBJ2-4; D unresolved. The V gene lost 4 bases and the J gene lost 8 bases, with 11 bases spanning the gap. The CDR3 sequence is 13 residues long. The germline V gene encodes CDR1 KGHDR and CDR2 SFDVKD. This CDR3 reads CATSDAVSDIQYF. DNA of the CDR3: TGTGCCACCAGTGACGCGGTTTCCGACATTCAGTACTTC.

The table lists this clonotype with a few counts. The chain employs TRBV20-1 and TRBJ1-5; TRBD1 aligns across 7 bases. The junction had 4 bases not matched to a gene; V was cut back by 3 bases and J by 8 bases. The CDR3 extends over 12 amino acids. Germline CDR1 DFQATT, CDR2 SNEGSKA (reference sequence). The CDR3 DNA sequence: TGCAGTGCTAGGACAGGGATGGAGCCCCAGCATTTT. This gives the protein CSARTGMEPQHF.

This clonotype was seen at least ten times. The CDR3 region has the DNA TGTGCCAGCAGCGTAGCTGCAGGGGGCCACGAGCAGTACTTC. Translated: CASSVAAGGHEQYF. V is TRBV9 and J is TRBJ2-7; 8 nucleotides match TRBD1. This CDR3 contains 14 residues. Germline trimming cut 0 bases from V and 5 bases from J; bases unmatched to any gene: 4. CDR1 and CDR2 from the germline V gene are SGDLS and YYNGEE.

The rearrangement joins TRBV9 to TRBJ2-3, with D possibly matching TRBD2 (6 bases). This CDR3 region has 14 residues. Germline values: CDR1 SGDLS, CDR2 YYNGEE. V was shortened by 3 bases and J by 1 base, with 9 bases between the two germline ends. The CDR3 coding sequence is TGTGCCAGCAGCGCTTGGGGGGGCACAGATACGCAGTATTTT. It is translated as CASSAWGGTDTQYF.

This chain connects TRBV12-3 or TRBV12-4 to TRBJ2-5; 9 positions agree with TRBD1. V was pared by 8 bases and J by 5 bases, with 9 bases of the junction left unmatched. This CDR3 comprises 14 residues. CDR3 loop: CASSMTGGMETQYF. CDR3 coding DNA: TGTGCCAGCTCTATGACAGGGGGTATGGAGACCCAGTACTTC.

The CDR3 DNA is TGCGCCAGCAGCTTGGGACAGGGAATCACTGAAGCTTTCTTT. It is translated as CASSLGQGITEAFF. This rearrangement joins TRBV5-1 to TRBJ1-1; 7 nucleotides align to TRBD1. The CDR3 is 14 residues long. Unmatched junction bases numbered 3, after V lost 0 bases and J lost 4 bases. Germline CDR1 and CDR2: SGHRS and YFSETQ.

This clonotype was detected only a few times. The rearrangement links TRBV18 to TRBJ2-2; TRBD2 might be the D (6 bases). From germline, CDR1 is KGHSH and CDR2 LQKENI. V was clipped by 2 bases and J by 5 bases, with 15 bases between them. The CDR3 is 16 amino acids. The CDR3 loop reads CASSPNSGGTTGELFF. CDR3 nucleotide sequence: TGTGCCAGCTCACCAAATTCAGGCGGGACGACCGGGGAGCTGTTTTTT.

J is TRBJ2-3 and V is TRBV7-9, with D hard to call. Germline V gene sequence: CDR1 SEHNR, CDR2 FQNEAQ (reference sequence). This CDR3 contains 11 residues. Trimming left V 5 bases short and J 6 bases short, with 6 bases between. CDR3 loop: CASSVPDTQYF. The CDR3 DNA reads as TGTGCCAGCAGCGTGCCCGATACGCAGTATTTT.

This clonotype was counted between two and nine times. This CDR3 is CASSLDSYWEASSNSPLHF. The CDR3 DNA sequence: TGTGCCAGCAGTTTAGATTCGTACTGGGAGGCCAGCTCCAATTCACCCCTCCACTTT. The chain employs TRBV12-3 or TRBV12-4 and TRBJ1-6; no reliable D call. This CDR3 comprises 19 residues. Trimming removed 1 base at V and 7 bases at J, with 23 bases between.

This clonotype was counted only a few times. The V and J genes are TRBV11-1 and TRBJ2-6; D unresolved. V gave up 7 bases and J gave up 1 base, with 20 bases separating them. Germline-derived CDR1 and CDR2 are SGHAT and FQDESV (reference sequence). This CDR3 region has 18 residues. The CDR3 sequence: CASTPTGQQPSGANVLTF. The DNA for the CDR3 is TGTGCCAGCACCCCAACCGGGCAGCAGCCTTCTGGGGCCAACGTCCTGACTTTC.

This clonotype was detected ten times or more. V is TRBV15 and J is TRBJ2-3; unclear D gene. V lost 3 bases, J lost 0 bases, and 10 bases lay in between. The CDR3 covers 15 residues. CDR1 is LNHNV and CDR2 is YYDKDF in the germline V gene (reference sequence). This chain's CDR3 is CATSSLGRSTDTQYF. In DNA, the CDR3 is TGTGCCACCAGCAGCCTCGGACGGAGCACAGATACGCAGTATTTT.

This clonotype was seen a handful of times. This chain joins TRBV12-3 or TRBV12-4 and TRBJ2-5; 9 nucleotides align to TRBD1. Losses at the gene ends were 5 bases for V and 2 bases for J; bases not matched to a gene: 3. CDR3 size: 14 residues. CDR3 DNA: TGTGCCAGCAGTGGGGGACAGGGTCAAGAGACCCAGTACTTC. Translated: CASSGGQGQETQYF.

This clonotype occurred a few times. This sequence joins TRBV6-2 or TRBV6-3 and TRBJ2-1; 8 bases align to TRBD1. This CDR3 has 18 residues. The germline V gene encodes CDR1 MNHEY and CDR2 SVGEGT. The ends lost 8 bases at V and 1 base at J; junction bases unmatched: 16. This chain's CDR3 is CASGPDRGLTFSYNEQFF. For the CDR3, the DNA is TGTGCCAGCGGACCTGACAGGGGTCTTACTTTTTCCTACAATGAGCAGTTCTTC.

In its sample, this clonotype was seen many times. This chain joins TRBV12-3 or TRBV12-4 and TRBJ2-7; the D is unclear. CDR3 size: 12 residues. V lost 5 bases to trimming and J lost 5 bases, with 10 bases between them. The CDR3 is CASSPGLNEQYF. CDR3 in DNA: TGTGCCAGCAGTCCCGGTCTGAACGAGCAGTACTTC.

Ten or more counts support this clonotype. This sequence joins TRBV3-1 and TRBJ1-5; no clear D gene. The germline V gene encodes CDR1 LGHDT and CDR2 YNNKEL (reference sequence). V was cut by 1 base and J by 3 bases, with 7 bases left in between. The CDR3 has 14 amino acids. The CDR3 bases are TGTGCCAGCAGCCAAGGTGGCCACAATCAGCCCCAGCATTTT. Translation: CASSQGGHNQPQHF.